This T cell receptor beta chain originates from a study of T-cell memory formation after mild COVID-19. This clonotype has just a few counts. A junction end diverges from the germline sequence, so it may reflect a read error. Germline V gene lookup returns CDR1 SGHTA and CDR2 FQGTGA. The CDR3 loop spans 13 amino acids. TCRdb re-called the 5' RACE reads with MiXCR, one entry per CDR3 protein. The sample holds about 430,000 distinct CDR3 sequences, about 24% seen once. This sequence joins TRBV7-3 and TRBJ1-6; D unresolved. The specimen was PBMCs or a T cell subset sorted from them (not recorded which). The source is an adult woman who had mild COVID-19 (a few samples of this study predate the infection). Cell type and time point are not known. CDR3 loop: CASSLTSASPLHF. DNA of the CDR3: TGTGCCAGCAGCCTAACATCGGCTTCACCCCTCCACTTT.